This T cell receptor (beta chain) was retrieved from a study of cytomegalovirus exposure and HLA in healthy donors. Whole-study context: The use of the same platform for the 95 to 150 validation repertoires and the 550 to 850 first-cohort repertoires was reported by a later analysis. Regarding the study as a whole: A classifier reportedly called cytomegalovirus status with high sensitivity and specificity. A few CMV-associated chains proved CMV antigen-specific in vitro. In a later analysis, first-cohort TCR clusters were found to tend to co-occur in the 120 validation repertoires.

Trimming took off 4 bases at V and 5 bases at J, with 12 bases between the two ends. The germline V gene has CDR1 MNHEY and CDR2 SVGAGI. The CDR3 runs 14 residues. The table came from immunoSEQ multiplex PCR; TCRdb's copy has only in-frame clones and leaves some out. The table includes about 280,000 clones, 85% to 90% detected once. Concerning this clone itself: Its antigen remains unidentified.

The V and J genes are TRBV6-5 and TRBJ2-1; D uncertain. Sequenced input: PBMCs. The TCR was taken from a young woman in good health and CMV-seronegative. CDR3 protein: CASSSRSPHNEQFF. The CDR3 DNA reads TGTGCCAGCAGTTCGCGGTCTCCCCACAATGAGCAGTTCTTC.